This T cell receptor (beta chain) was captured by sequencing in a study of blood T cell repertoires in COVID-19. About the research overall: Spain, Italy and the United States supplied samples that represented acute and convalescent COVID-19.

TCRdb's copy holds only in-frame clones and misses some; the assay was immunoSEQ multiplex PCR. Found here are about 12,000 clones, 65% to 80% of them singletons; the top ten hold around a tenth. The trim removed 8 bases at V and 1 base at J, leaving 15 bases unmatched. This CDR3 region has 17 residues. The V gene's germline CDR1 is GTSNPN and CDR2 SVGIG (reference sequence). This TCR derives from a man aged 55 to 70 with COVID-19, enrolled during active disease. The sequenced sample consisted of peripheral blood. V usage is TRBV30 and J usage is TRBJ1-5, with 9 nucleotides matching TRBD1. CDR3 protein: CAGKPGQGKRSNQPQHF. CDR3 nucleotides: TGTGCCGGAAAACCGGGACAGGGAAAGAGAAGCAATCAGCCCCAGCATTTT. Supplemented by reference TRBV30 and TRBJ1-5, the full variable domain reads SQTIHQWPATLVQPVGSPLSLECTVEGTSNPNLYWYRQAAGRGLQLLFYSVGIGQISSEVPQNLSASRPQDRQFILSSKKLLLSDSGFYLCAGKPGQGKRSNQPQHFGDGTRLSIL.